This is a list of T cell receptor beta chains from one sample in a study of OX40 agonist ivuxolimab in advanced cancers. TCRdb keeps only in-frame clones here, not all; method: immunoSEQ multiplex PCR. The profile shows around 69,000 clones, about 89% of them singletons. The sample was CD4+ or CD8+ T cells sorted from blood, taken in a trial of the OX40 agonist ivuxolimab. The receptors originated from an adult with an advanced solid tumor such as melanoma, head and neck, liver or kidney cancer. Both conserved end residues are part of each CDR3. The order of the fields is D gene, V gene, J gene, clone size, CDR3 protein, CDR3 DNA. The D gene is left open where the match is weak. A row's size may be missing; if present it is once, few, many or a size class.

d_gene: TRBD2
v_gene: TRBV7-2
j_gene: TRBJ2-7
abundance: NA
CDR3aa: CASSLTSGRGVEQYF
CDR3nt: TGTGCCAGCAGCTTGACTAGCGGGAGGGGGGTCGAGCAGTACTTC

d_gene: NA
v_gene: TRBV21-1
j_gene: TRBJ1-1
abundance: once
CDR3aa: CASNRRLRVPGTEAFF
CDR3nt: TGTGCCAGCAACCGACGACTCAGGGTTCCCGGCACTGAAGCTTTCTTT

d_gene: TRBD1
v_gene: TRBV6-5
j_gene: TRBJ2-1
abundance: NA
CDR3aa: CASRGQGGLNEQFF
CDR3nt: TGTGCCAGCAGGGGACAGGGGGGACTCAATGAGCAGTTCTTC

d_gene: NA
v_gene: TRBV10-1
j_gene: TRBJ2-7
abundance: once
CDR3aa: CASSGNSRGEQYF
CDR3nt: TGCGCCAGCAGTGGAAATTCCCGGGGGGAGCAGTACTTC

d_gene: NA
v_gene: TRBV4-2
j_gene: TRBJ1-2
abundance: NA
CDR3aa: CARSLVQSRRNYGYTF
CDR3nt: TGTGCCAGAAGCTTGGTACAGTCCAGGAGGAACTATGGCTACACCTTC

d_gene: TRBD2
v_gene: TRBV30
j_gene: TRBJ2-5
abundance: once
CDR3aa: CAWSVHLLAVQETQYF
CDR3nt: TGTGCCTGGAGTGTACACCTGCTAGCGGTCCAAGAGACCCAGTACTTC

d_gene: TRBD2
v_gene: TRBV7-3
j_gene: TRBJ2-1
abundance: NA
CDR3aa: CASSLGDYYNEQFF
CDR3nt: TGTGCCAGCAGCTTAGGGGACTACTACAATGAGCAGTTCTTC

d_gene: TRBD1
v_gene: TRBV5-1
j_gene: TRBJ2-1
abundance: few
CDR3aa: CASSLGTGADNEQFF
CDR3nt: TGCGCCAGCAGCTTGGGGACAGGAGCAGACAATGAGCAGTTCTTC

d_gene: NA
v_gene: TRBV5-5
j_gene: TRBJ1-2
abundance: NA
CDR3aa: CASSLSVKDGYTF
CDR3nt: TGTGCCAGCAGCTTGAGCGTCAAGGATGGCTACACCTTC

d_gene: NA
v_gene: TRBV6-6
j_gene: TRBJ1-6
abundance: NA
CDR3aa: CASSSGRGNSPLHF
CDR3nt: TGTGCCAGCAGTTCGGGCAGGGGAAATTCACCCCTCCACTTT

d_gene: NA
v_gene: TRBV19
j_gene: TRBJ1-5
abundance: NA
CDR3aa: CASIRDSHVGNQPQHF
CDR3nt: TGTGCCAGTATCCGAGACTCCCATGTTGGGAATCAGCCCCAGCATTTT

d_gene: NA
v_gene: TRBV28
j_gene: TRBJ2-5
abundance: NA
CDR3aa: CASTSWGAMGTQYF
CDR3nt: TGTGCCAGCACCAGCTGGGGGGCCATGGGGACCCAGTACTTC

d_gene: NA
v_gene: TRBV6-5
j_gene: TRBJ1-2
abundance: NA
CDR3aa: CASRSDSAGIYGYTF
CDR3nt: TGTGCCAGCAGATCCGACAGCGCGGGCATCTATGGCTACACCTTC

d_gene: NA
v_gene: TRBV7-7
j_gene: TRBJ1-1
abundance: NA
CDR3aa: CASSSALTEAFF
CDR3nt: TGTGCCAGCAGCTCCGCCCTCACTGAAGCTTTCTTT

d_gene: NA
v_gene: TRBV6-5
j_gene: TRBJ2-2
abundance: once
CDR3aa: CASSHQNTGELFF
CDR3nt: TGTGCCAGCAGCCACCAAAACACCGGGGAGCTGTTTTTT

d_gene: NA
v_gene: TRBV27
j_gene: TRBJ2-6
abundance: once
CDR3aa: CASKTRGSGANVLTF
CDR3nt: TGTGCCAGCAAGACGAGGGGGTCTGGGGCCAACGTCCTGACTTTC

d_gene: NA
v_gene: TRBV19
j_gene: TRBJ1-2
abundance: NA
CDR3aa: CASSIDRSYGYTF
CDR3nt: TGTGCCAGTAGTATAGATCGGAGCTATGGCTACACCTTC

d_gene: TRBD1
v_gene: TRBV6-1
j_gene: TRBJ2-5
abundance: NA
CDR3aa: CASRYTGGQETQYF
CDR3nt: TGTGCCAGCAGGTATACAGGGGGACAAGAGACCCAGTACTTC

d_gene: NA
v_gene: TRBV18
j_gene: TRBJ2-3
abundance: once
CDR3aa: CASSPRTMTGDTQYF
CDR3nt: TGTGCCAGCTCACCAAGGACTATGACTGGAGATACGCAGTATTTT

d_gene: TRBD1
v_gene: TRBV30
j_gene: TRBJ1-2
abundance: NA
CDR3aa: CAGGQGYGYTF
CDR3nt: TGTGCCGGAGGACAGGGATATGGCTACACCTTC

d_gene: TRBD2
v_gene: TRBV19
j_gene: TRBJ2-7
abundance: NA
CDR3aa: CASSSIAGAERQYF
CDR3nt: TGTGCCAGTAGTTCGATAGCGGGAGCGGAACGGCAGTACTTC

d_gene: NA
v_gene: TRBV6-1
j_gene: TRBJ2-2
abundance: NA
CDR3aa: CASRPRGRTGELFF
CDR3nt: TGTGCCAGCAGACCCAGGGGTCGCACCGGGGAGCTGTTTTTT

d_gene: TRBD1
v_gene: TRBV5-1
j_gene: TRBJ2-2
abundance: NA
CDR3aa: CASSLVQGSTGELFF
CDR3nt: TGCGCCAGCAGCTTGGTACAGGGGAGCACCGGGGAGCTGTTTTTT

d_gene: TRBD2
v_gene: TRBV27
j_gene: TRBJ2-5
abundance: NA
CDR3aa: CASSLYPSVGLAGLQETQYF
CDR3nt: TGTGCCAGCAGTTTATACCCATCCGTAGGACTAGCGGGCCTCCAAGAGACCCAGTACTTC

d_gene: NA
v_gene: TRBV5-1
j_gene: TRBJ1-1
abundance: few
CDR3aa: CASSFGGGTVNTEAFF
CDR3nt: TGCGCCAGCAGCTTTGGAGGGGGGACGGTCAACACTGAAGCTTTCTTT

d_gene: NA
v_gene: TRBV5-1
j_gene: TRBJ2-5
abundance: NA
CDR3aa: CASSGSNSRRQETQYF
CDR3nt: TGCGCCAGCAGCGGGTCTAACAGCCGGCGGCAAGAGACCCAGTACTTC

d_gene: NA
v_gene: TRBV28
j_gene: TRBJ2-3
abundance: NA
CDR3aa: CATHNGIRDTQYF
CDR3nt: TGTGCCACCCACAACGGAATCCGAGATACGCAGTATTTT

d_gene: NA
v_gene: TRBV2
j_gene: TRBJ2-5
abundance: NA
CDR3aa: CASSVRTSQETQYF
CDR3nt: TGTGCCAGCAGTGTCCGGACGAGCCAAGAGACCCAGTACTTC

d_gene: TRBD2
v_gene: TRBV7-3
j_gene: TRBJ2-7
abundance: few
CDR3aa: CASSSGLADEQYF
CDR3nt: TGTGCCAGCAGCTCCGGACTAGCTGACGAGCAGTACTTC

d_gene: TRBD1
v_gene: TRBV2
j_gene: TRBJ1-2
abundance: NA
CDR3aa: CASGRDSQGGYTF
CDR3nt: TGTGCCAGCGGTAGGGACAGCCAGGGCGGCTACACCTTC

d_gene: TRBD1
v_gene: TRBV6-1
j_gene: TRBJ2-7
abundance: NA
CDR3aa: CASTGTAASYEQYF
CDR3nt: TGTGCCAGCACAGGGACAGCAGCCTCCTACGAGCAGTACTTC